The subject of this entry is one TCR beta chain. The data are from a study of blood T cell repertoires in COVID-19. Study details: PBMCs, B-cell-depleted T cells, or T cells were the source of the cDNA or gDNA that made up the material.

Under the authors' procedure: Estimation of nucleated cell counts relied on the amplification of reference gene primers. TCRdb's table, derived via immunoSEQ multiplex PCR, lists solely in-frame clones and lacks some. The D gene and trimming were derived from the DNA, and the V and J assignments and clone size from that table. The sample includes about 33,000 clones, 88% of them seen just once. After removal of 3 bases from V and 4 bases from J, the junction contained 0 bases not matched to a gene. CDR3 length: 12 residues. V gene TRBV12-3 or TRBV12-4 combines with J gene TRBJ2-7; 7 bases are a match to TRBD1. Sample: peripheral blood. This TCR was sampled from a human donor in a cohort sampled during active COVID-19. Written as DNA, the CDR3 is TGTGCCAGCAGTTTCAGGGGGTACGAGCAGTACTTC. It translates to CASSFRGYEQYF.